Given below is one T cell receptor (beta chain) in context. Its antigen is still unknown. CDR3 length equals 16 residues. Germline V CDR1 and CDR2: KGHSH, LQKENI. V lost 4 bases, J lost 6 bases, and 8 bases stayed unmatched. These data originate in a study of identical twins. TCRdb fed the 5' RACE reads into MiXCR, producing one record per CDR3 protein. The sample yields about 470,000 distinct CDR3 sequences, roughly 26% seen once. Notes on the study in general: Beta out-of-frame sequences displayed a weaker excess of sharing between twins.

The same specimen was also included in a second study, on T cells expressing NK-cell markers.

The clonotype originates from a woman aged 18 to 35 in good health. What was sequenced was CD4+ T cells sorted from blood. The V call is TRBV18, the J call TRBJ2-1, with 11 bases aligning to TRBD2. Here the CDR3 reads CASSLPLAGGFNEQFF. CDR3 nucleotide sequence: TGTGCCAGCTCACTCCCCCTAGCGGGGGGCTTCAATGAGCAGTTCTTC. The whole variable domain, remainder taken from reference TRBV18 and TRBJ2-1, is NAGVMQNPRHLVRRRGQEARLRCSPMKGHSHVYWYRQLPEEGLKFMVYLQKENIIDESGMPKERFSAEFPKEGPSILRIQQVVRGDSAAYFCASSLPLAGGFNEQFFGPGTRLTVL.